The table lists the clone carrying this T cell receptor beta chain with a few counts. Germline CDR1 and CDR2: SQVTM and ANQGSEA. The CDR3 totals 12 residues. V dropped 6 bases and J dropped 6 bases, with 14 bases sitting between them. TCRdb passed the 5' RACE reads through MiXCR, listing each CDR3 protein once. Here the sample spans hundreds of thousands of distinct CDR3 sequences, approximately 22% being singletons. These data originate in a study of CD8 T cells in ankylosing spondylitis. The specimen sequenced was blood, either unsorted or a sorted T cell fraction (not recorded which). The V gene is TRBV29-1, the J gene TRBJ1-1; weak D call: TRBD1 (5 bases). The receptor's source is a male donor with ankylosing spondylitis or in good health (not recorded which). In DNA form, the CDR3 reads TGCAGCGTGCCACGGGGCAGTGCTGAAGCTTTCTTT. Translation: CSVPRGSAEAFF.